Below are 25 T cell receptor beta chains sequenced from a single sample in a study of response to subunit inactivated influenza vaccine. Each CDR3 protein gets one entry after TCRdb re-called the RT-PCR reads with MiXCR. This sample has 800,000 or so distinct CDR3 sequences, with around 20% found just once. Sample: PBMCs from blood, taken less than 6 days after vaccination. Every receptor here comes from a man aged 50 or older who received an inactivated influenza vaccine.

This clonotype was seen a few times. The chain has TRBV29-1 and TRBJ2-7; no definite D call. The CDR3 totals 12 residues. CDR1 SQVTM and CDR2 ANQGSEA come from the germline V gene. Between the trimmed V and J ends, which lost 7 bases and 0 bases, there was a span of 10 bases. The CDR3: CSASTHSYEQYF. The CDR3 nucleotides are TGCAGCGCCTCGACTCACTCCTACGAGCAGTACTTC.

This clonotype has a handful of counts. The chain links TRBV6-2 or TRBV6-3 to TRBJ1-5; D may be TRBD1 (5 bases). Looked up from germline, CDR1 is MNHEY and CDR2 is SVGEGT. The CDR3 totals 14 residues. The ends were cut back, 2 bases at V and 7 bases at J, with 12 bases in the middle. For the CDR3, the DNA is TGTGCCAGCAGTTACGGTGGGGCCGGCCAGCCCCAGCATTTT. Its translation is CASSYGGAGQPQHF.

This clonotype showed up just a few times. This chain links TRBV27 with TRBJ2-2; D remains ambiguous. This CDR3 region has 13 residues. Trimming took 3 bases from V and 6 from J, leaving 8 bases between them. Germline V CDR1 and CDR2: MNHEY, SMNVEV (reference sequence). CDR3 nucleotides: TGTGCCAGCAGTTTTCTTGCGTCCGGGGAGCTGTTTTTT. It is translated as CASSFLASGELFF.

The chain couples TRBV7-9 to TRBJ2-5; 7 nucleotides align to TRBD2. The trim removed 5 bases at V and 7 bases at J, leaving 13 bases unmatched. Germline-derived CDR1 and CDR2 are SEHNR and FQNEAQ (reference sequence). The CDR3 extends over 15 amino acids. CDR3 in amino acids: CASSTPAGLVGTQYF. The CDR3, as DNA: TGTGCCAGCAGCACCCCTGCTGGACTAGTTGGGACCCAGTACTTC.

This clonotype was observed a few times. The J gene is TRBJ2-1, the V gene TRBV20-1; the D gene is possibly TRBD2 (5 bases). CDR1 DFQATT and CDR2 SNEGSKA come from the germline V gene (reference sequence). The CDR3 consists of 11 residues. V lost 6 bases, J lost 12 bases, and 15 bases lay in between. As DNA, the CDR3 is TGCAGTGCCGGACGGCCTCGGGGGCAGTTCTTC. This encodes CSAGRPRGQFF.

This clonotype was detected only a few times. V is TRBV6-4 and J is TRBJ2-3; D is uncertain. Germline values: CDR1 MRHNA, CDR2 SNTAGT. V lost 6 bases and J lost 1, with 8 bases in between. The CDR3 length is 13 residues. The DNA for the CDR3 is TGTGCCAGCAGCTCCTGGGGCACAGATACGCAGTATTTT. This translates into CASSSWGTDTQYF.

Only a few counts were recorded for this clonotype. The chain uses TRBV5-1 and TRBJ2-3, with a weak D call TRBD2 (6 bases). This CDR3 has 16 amino acids. The V end was cut by 5 bases, the J end by 2 bases, with 18 bases between. The germline gives CDR1 SGHRS, CDR2 YFSETQ. Written as DNA, the CDR3 is TGCGCCAGCAGGGGGGGTGACTGGCGGGCCACAGATACGCAGTATTTT. Translation: CASRGGDWRATDTQYF.

This clonotype came up a few times. This chain joins TRBV7-9 and TRBJ2-7; D is tentatively TRBD1 or TRBD2 (5 bases each). The CDR3 is 11 amino acids. Germline-derived CDR1 and CDR2 are SEHNR and FQNEAQ (reference sequence). With 4 bases removed from V and 6 bases from J, the gap between germline ends came to 7 bases. In nucleotides, the CDR3 is TGTGCCAGCAGCTGGGGGTCCGAGCAGTACTTC. It is translated as CASSWGSEQYF.

The chain has TRBV7-9 and TRBJ1-4, with D perhaps TRBD1 (6 bases). Germline CDR1 is SEHNR and CDR2 is FQNEAQ (reference sequence). The CDR3 contains 12 residues. The V and J ends lost 1 base and 14 bases respectively, with 11 bases between them. Written as DNA, the CDR3 is TGTGCCAGCAGCTTAGACCAGGGGCGGCTGTTTTTT. Translation gives CASSLDQGRLFF.

This clonotype was observed a few times. The chain links TRBV7-6 to TRBJ2-1; 8 bases match TRBD2. Per germline, CDR1 SGHVS and CDR2 FNYEAQ. This CDR3 comprises 16 residues. The trim removed 5 bases at V and 7 bases at J, leaving 13 bases unmatched. DNA for the CDR3: TGTGCCAGCAGCGCAGGTCCGGGAGGGCCTTTAAATGAGCAGTTCTTC. Translation: CASSAGPGGPLNEQFF.

This clonotype was detected only a few times. V is TRBV7-9 and J is TRBJ2-1, with D tentatively TRBD1 or TRBD2 (5 bases each). V shed 5 bases and J shed 9 bases, with 26 bases lying between them. The CDR3 is 17 amino acids. Germline values: CDR1 SEHNR, CDR2 FQNEAQ (reference sequence). CDR3 residues: CASSPIRDPRTHIEQFF. In DNA form, the CDR3 reads TGTGCCAGCAGCCCGATCCGGGACCCCCGGACTCACATTGAGCAGTTCTTC. The full variable domain, its missing parts supplied by reference TRBV7-9 and TRBJ2-1, is DTGVSQNPRHKITKRGQNVTFRCDPISEHNRLYWYRQTLGQGPEFLTYFQNEAQLEKSRLLSDRFSAERPKGSFSTLEIQRTEQGDSAMYLCASSPIRDPRTHIEQFFGPGTRLTVL.

This clonotype was recorded a few times. The V and J genes are TRBV28 and TRBJ2-7, with D possibly called TRBD1 or TRBD2 (6 bases each). Trimming pared 2 bases from V and 6 bases from J, leaving 17 bases between. The CDR3 is 15 amino acids. Germline CDR1 and CDR2: MDHEN and SYDVKM. The CDR3 DNA follows: TGTGCCAGCAGTTTAGTGGGGGGCGGCAGCGCCGAGCAGTACTTC. Its translation is CASSLVGGGSAEQYF.

The table lists this clonotype with a few counts. In DNA form, the CDR3 reads TGCGCCAGCAGCCAAGACCCCTCCTACAATGAGCAGTTCTTC. It is translated as CASSQDPSYNEQFF. The chain has TRBV4-3 and TRBJ2-1, with unresolved D. This CDR3 region has 14 residues. The germline CDR1 and CDR2 sequences are LGHNA and YSLEER. V was shortened by 0 bases and J by 0 bases, with 3 bases between the two germline ends.

In its sample, this clonotype was seen a few times. The chain employs TRBV9 and TRBJ2-3; no reliable D call. Germline V lookup: CDR1 SGDLS, CDR2 YYNGEE. With 2 bases removed from V and 2 bases from J, the gap between germline ends came to 6 bases. The length of the CDR3 is 13 residues. Here the CDR3 reads CASSVQVTDTQYF. The CDR3 DNA follows: TGTGCCAGCAGCGTGCAGGTCACAGATACGCAGTATTTT.

This clonotype was seen only a few times. The chain couples TRBV20-1 to TRBJ1-1; the match to TRBD1 covers 7 bases. J lost 1 base, V lost 5 bases, and 10 bases had no gene match. Germline V gene sequence: CDR1 DFQATT, CDR2 SNEGSKA (reference sequence). CDR3 length equals 15 residues. Here the CDR3 DNA reads TGCAGTGCTCCAAAGACAGGGAGTGGGAACACTGAAGCTTTCTTT. It specifies CSAPKTGSGNTEAFF.

This clonotype was counted once. CDR3 in DNA: TGCAGTGCTCCCGACAGGCTCAACTATGGCTACACCTTC. Protein product: CSAPDRLNYGYTF. The chain is built from TRBV20-1 and TRBJ1-2; D might be TRBD1 (6 bases). The CDR3 consists of 13 residues. V lost 5 bases, J lost 2 bases, and 12 bases lay in between. Germline assignment: CDR1 DFQATT and CDR2 SNEGSKA (reference sequence).

This chain links TRBV20-1 with TRBJ1-2; the D is unclear. This CDR3 spans 11 amino acids. Between the trimmed V and J ends, which lost 5 bases and 8 bases, there was a span of 12 bases. Germline V CDR1 and CDR2: DFQATT, SNEGSKA (reference sequence). This chain's CDR3 is CSARGGLGYTF. CDR3 sequence (DNA): TGCAGTGCTCGTGGTGGTTTGGGCTACACCTTC.

The rearrangement uses TRBV5-1 and TRBJ2-7; perhaps TRBD2 as D (5 bases). Trimming took off 0 bases at V and 6 bases at J, with 10 bases between the two ends. The CDR3 spans 13 residues. Germline CDR1 is SGHRS and CDR2 is YFSETQ. The CDR3 loop reads CASSLGGPIEQYF. The CDR3 DNA follows: TGCGCCAGCAGCTTGGGAGGGCCGATCGAGCAGTACTTC.

J is TRBJ1-2 and V is TRBV5-6, with D unresolved. Trimming took off 0 bases at V and 3 bases at J, with 9 bases between the two ends. CDR1 and CDR2 (germline): SGHDT, YYEEEE. The CDR3 consists of 14 residues. The CDR3 sequence is CASSLAMGYYGYTF. CDR3 DNA sequence: TGTGCCAGCAGCTTGGCTATGGGGTACTATGGCTACACCTTC.

The sample holds a few counts of this clonotype. This chain connects TRBV7-9 to TRBJ1-5; D gene unclear. Germline assignment: CDR1 SEHNR and CDR2 FQNEAQ (reference sequence). The CDR3 has 14 amino acids. V shed 4 bases and J shed 4 bases, with 11 bases lying between them. CDR3 DNA sequence: TGTGCCAGCAGCTCCCAAATTGGGAATCAGCCCCAGCATTTT. This gives the protein CASSSQIGNQPQHF.

The J gene is TRBJ2-3, the V gene TRBV5-1; D remains unclear. The germline V and J ends were trimmed by 3 bases and 0 bases, with 8 bases remaining between them. The CDR3 is 14 residues long. From germline, CDR1 is SGHRS and CDR2 YFSETQ. CDR3 in DNA: TGCGCCAGCAGCTGGACCGACAGCACAGATACGCAGTATTTT. Amino acids: CASSWTDSTDTQYF. The full variable domain, with the rest looked up from reference TRBV5-1 and TRBJ2-3, is KAGVTQTPRYLIKTRGQQVTLSCSPISGHRSVSWYQQTPGQGLQFLFEYFSETQRNKGNFPGRFSGRQFSNSRSEMNVSTLELGDSALYLCASSWTDSTDTQYFGPGTRLTVL.

This chain uses TRBV7-2 with TRBJ2-7; 8 bases map to TRBD2. J was trimmed by 2 bases and V by 4 bases; bases with no gene match: 7. Germline CDR1 SGHTA, CDR2 FQGNSA. This CDR3 has 15 amino acids. CDR3 nucleotides: TGTGCCAGCAGCTCCATAGCGGGACCTACCTACGAGCAGTACTTC. This sequence encodes CASSSIAGPTYEQYF. The whole variable domain, remainder taken from reference TRBV7-2 and TRBJ2-7, is GAGVSQSPSNKVTEKGKDVELRCDPISGHTALYWYRQSLGQGLEFLIYFQGNSAPDKSGLPSDRFSAERTGGSVSTLTIQRTQQEDSAVYLCASSSIAGPTYEQYFGPGTRLTVT.

There are many counts of this clonotype. This chain links TRBV12-3 or TRBV12-4 with TRBJ1-5; TRBD1 agrees at 10 bases. This CDR3 contains 16 residues. J gave up 2 bases and V 5 bases, and 6 bases lay outside the gene matches. The CDR3 DNA is TGTGCCAGCAGTCCCCCCGGACAGGGGGGCAATCAGCCCCAGCATTTT. Translating gives CASSPPGQGGNQPQHF.

This chain uses TRBV5-1 with TRBJ2-1; 7 bases are shared with TRBD1. V lost 8 bases and J lost 10; bases outside the gene matches: 12. There are 13 residues in the CDR3. Per germline, CDR1 SGHRS and CDR2 YFSETQ. The CDR3 coding sequence is TGCGCCAGTCGGACAGGAAGGGAGAACGAGCAGTTCTTC. Protein: CASRTGRENEQFF.

This rearrangement joins TRBV11-2 to TRBJ1-4; D is ambiguous. CDR1 SGHAT and CDR2 FQNNGV come from the germline V gene. The V end was cut by 5 bases, the J end by 8 bases, with 15 bases between. This CDR3 comprises 14 residues. The CDR3 DNA reads TGTGCCAGCAGCAACACCCCAGGTGGAGAAAAACTGTTTTTT. It is translated as CASSNTPGGEKLFF.